The entry below gives a single TCR beta chain sequence along with its context. Its antigen has not been determined. No quality values exist for individual bases; no much larger clone is one base distant. TCR CDR3 regions were amplified from genomic DNA by multiplex PCR using the deep immunoSEQ assay. Genomic DNA extracted from each cell subset was distributed evenly over all wells of several immunoSEQ 96-well plates, and each plate served as one replicate. Each replicate PCR for sorted subsets received roughly 0.2 ug genomic DNA, equal to some 32,000 T cell genomes. Purified libraries were quantified with a Qubit 3.0 fluorometer, sized on a Bioanalyzer 2100, and re-quantified with the KAPA Library Quantification kit. A separate single-read 150-cycle Illumina NextSeq 550 flow cell was used to sequence each immunoSEQ 96-well plate. The authors' pipeline ran thus. Because only junctional sequences without quality scores were contained in the immunoSEQ output, filtering matching that applied to full-length reads could not be performed. To assign V/J genes and CDR3, sequences were annotated against IMGT germline references using PyIR, a Python wrapper for IgBLAST v1.9. Reads were filtered out if the reads had weak V/J assignments (E-value above 1e-6), no CDR3, stop codons, out-of-frame junctions, or ambiguous translated residues. V3J clonotypes were defined by identical inferred V gene, J gene, and CDR3 amino acid sequence. Percentage overlap between repertoires was calculated by dividing the number of shared unique clonotypes by the size of the smaller repertoire. Three approaches were used to assess repertoire richness: RTK rarefaction, the Chao1 estimator, and Recon v2.1 estimates of unobserved clonotypes. Generation probabilities for all TCRbeta clonotypes obtained by the gDNA method from several donors were computed using OLGA. TCRdb limited this immuneACCESS table to in-frame rearrangements with V and J called. A share of clones is missing; checked studies link under half to unresolved V genes, and the rest is unexplained. The V and J calls and clone size are taken from that table; D and trimming were inferred from the DNA. This sample comprises around 2.5 million clones, 93% of them detected only once. In total, the top ten clones hold 0.36% of the sample.

The sample comes from a study of shared clonotypes between healthy human individuals (TCRdb year 2020). In terms of the full investigation: A few men and two women, aged 18 to 49 years, made up the cohort. For each donor, three plates each were used for CD4 naive and CD4 memory, two plates were used for CD8 naive, and one plate was used for CD8 memory. To estimate repertoire size and how much clonotypes are shared between individuals, the study performed deep sequencing of blood TCR repertoires from roughly five healthy adults. To increase sequencing depth and limit assay-specific biases, different laboratories used diverse techniques to prepare libraries and sequence TCR repertoires. Per donor, leukapheresis produced somewhere between about 0.85 and 10 billion PBMCs.

The donors were healthy, HIV-negative adults who had no recently reported acute infections or vaccinations. Only Caucasian adults living in Nashville, Tennessee, USA were represented among the donors. Magnetic negative selection was used to enrich CD4+ T cells, after which naive cells were positively selected on CD45RA and the negative fraction became the memory subset. Blood was collected by leukapheresis, and PBMCs were isolated by Ficoll-Histopaque density gradient centrifugation and then cryopreserved in liquid nitrogen vapor phase. Analytical flow cytometry was used to check the purity and quantity of each magnetically sorted T cell population. Genomic DNA was isolated from every sorted fraction and measured by UV absorbance on a Nanodrop 2000c. There are 13 amino acids in the CDR3, from cysteine to phenylalanine inclusive. Only the CDR3 region is kept as DNA, spanning 39 bases read in frame from base 1. V lost 5 bases and J lost 6 bases, and the count of bases not matched to a germline gene is 5. CDR1 and CDR2 (SGHNT, YYREEE) derive from the germline V gene (reference sequence).

The study at large found these results: Compared with non-shared clonotypes, the clonotypes found in all four sorted-subset donors had higher generation probabilities. When a few donors were compared, the shared fraction of clonotypes was around 5% for naive CD4, around 3.5% for naive CD8, 2% to 2.5% for memory CD4, and less than 0.45% for memory CD8. The small number of donors limited the genetic and exposure-history diversity represented. Sampling was restricted to blood, and TCR repertoires in tissues likely differ from the TCR repertoires found in blood. Pairwise subsampling indicated that sequencing depth was expected to affect the degree of clonotype sharing among donors. Incomplete sequencing was indicated by rarefaction of sorted-subset datasets, despite the large sequencing depth. Naive subsets generally had larger estimated clonotype richness than memory subsets did.

The sample was naive CD4+ T cells from PBMCs. The sample's cell subset or site label is to be understood as: CD45RA+ positively selected. The V and J genes are TRBV5-4 and TRBJ1-5, with TRBD1 identical over 7 junction bases. This TCR was recovered from a man aged 18 to 30 in good health. Some clones in this sample may be carry-over from other donors' samples. The CDR3 sequence is CASSQGGGQPQHF. The DNA is as follows: TGTGCCAGCAGTCAGGGGGGAGGTCAGCCCCAGCATTTT.